The 27 T cell receptor beta chains listed next were all sequenced from one sample in a study of shared clonotypes between healthy human individuals. Only in-frame clones appear in the TCRdb table, and some are missing; sequencing was by immunoSEQ multiplex PCR. The sample records 450,000 to 500,000 clones, about 84% being singletons. The material sequenced was PBMCs. The receptor set was obtained from a woman between 40 and 55 years old in good health. Some clones in this sample may be carry-over from other donors' samples.

The chain couples TRBV30 to TRBJ2-7; maybe TRBD1 (5 bases). V was trimmed by 3 bases and J by 11 bases, leaving 20 bases between them. This CDR3 contains 13 residues. Germline V gene data show CDR1 as GTSNPN and CDR2 as SVGIG (reference sequence). The CDR3 nucleotides read TGTGCCTGGAGCGACCCTTACACTTCAGGGAAGTACTTC. Protein product: CAWSDPYTSGKYF.

With respect to this clone: Additional DNA sequences in this sample encode the identical CDR3. The J gene is TRBJ1-5, the V gene TRBV30, with no clear D. The length of the CDR3 is 13 residues. The V end was cut by 5 bases, the J end by 1 base, with 9 bases between. The germline CDR1 and CDR2 sequences are GTSNPN and SVGIG (reference sequence). The chain's CDR3 is CAWSLGSNQPQHF. CDR3 bases: TGTGCCTGGTCTTTGGGGAGCAATCAGCCCCAGCATTTT.

This clone was detected only once. The chain uses TRBV28 and TRBJ1-1, with D perhaps TRBD1 (6 bases). This CDR3 region has 15 residues. The V end lost 7 bases, the J end lost 2 bases, and 17 bases lay between the germline ends. Germline loops: CDR1 MDHEN, CDR2 SYDVKM. For the CDR3, the DNA is TGTGCCAGCACCAAGGCGGGGGGCGACAACACTGAAGCTTTCTTT. Translation: CASTKAGGDNTEAFF.

Concerning this clone itself: Germline and junction disagree at one end, which may indicate a read error. The chain joins TRBV6-4 to TRBJ1-1, with D unresolved. From germline, CDR1 is MRHNA and CDR2 SNTAGT. There are 16 residues in the CDR3. The CDR3 region is CASSYSGGGPNTEAFF. Written as DNA, the CDR3 is TGTGCCAGCAGTTACTCGGGCGGAGGACCGAACACTGAAGCTTTCTTT.

The chain has TRBV28 and TRBJ2-5; D might be TRBD2 (7 bases). CDR3 length: 14 amino acids. Germline CDR1 is MDHEN and CDR2 is SYDVKM. V shed 7 bases and J shed 1 base, with 13 bases lying between them. As DNA, the CDR3 is TGTGCCAGCACCTCAAGGGGGGGCCAAGAGACCCAGTACTTC. Translation: CASTSRGGQETQYF.

The chain links TRBV25-1 to TRBJ2-6, with D unclear. Trimming stripped 1 base from V and 7 bases from J, with 5 bases between. The length of the CDR3 is 13 residues. Germline V gene data show CDR1 as MGHDK and CDR2 as SYGVNS. The CDR3 protein is CASSEFGANVLTF. CDR3 nucleotide sequence: TGTGCCAGCAGTGAATTCGGTGCCAACGTCCTGACTTTC. Full variable domain (outside the CDR3, taken from reference TRBV25-1 and TRBJ2-6): EADIYQTPRYLVIGTGKKITLECSQTMGHDKMYWYQQDPGMELHLIHYSYGVNSTEKGDLSSESTVSRIRTEHFPLTLESARPSHTSQYLCASSEFGANVLTFGAGSRLTVL.

The rearrangement joins TRBV28 to TRBJ2-1; D might be TRBD2 (6 bases). Between the trimmed V and J ends, which lost 2 bases and 7 bases, there was a span of 18 bases. Germline assignment: CDR1 MDHEN and CDR2 SYDVKM. The CDR3 sequence is 16 residues long. CDR3 DNA sequence: TGTGCCAGCAGTTTACCCCCCCCGGCAGGGAGGAATGAGCAGTTCTTC. It is translated as CASSLPPPAGRNEQFF.

Comments on this clone: With a much larger clone just one base away, this may be a read error. The chain combines TRBV11-1 with TRBJ2-5, with TRBD1 identical over 7 bases. Germline V gives CDR1 SGHAT, CDR2 FQDESV (reference sequence). CDR3 length equals 14 residues. CDR3 bases: TGTGCCAGCAGCCGCCGGGACAGCCAAGGGACCCAGTACTTC. Translation gives CASSRRDSQGTQYF.

This chain uses TRBV19 with TRBJ1-1, with D possibly TRBD1 on 6 matching bases. V lost 6 bases to trimming and J lost 2 bases, with 10 bases between them. Germline values: CDR1 LNHDA, CDR2 SQIVND (reference sequence). This CDR3 comprises 13 residues. Written as DNA, the CDR3 is TGTGCCAGTAGGGTGGACAGCAACACTGAAGCTTTCTTT. This encodes CASRVDSNTEAFF. The full variable domain, in which reference TRBV19 and TRBJ1-1 provide the parts outside the CDR3, is DGGITQSPKYLFRKEGQNVTLSCEQNLNHDAMYWYRQDPGQGLRLIYYSQIVNDFQKGDIAEGYSVSREKKESFPLTVTSAQKNPTAFYLCASRVDSNTEAFFGQGTRLTVV.

This clone was picked up many times. The chain uses TRBV28 and TRBJ2-1; 8 positions match TRBD2. There are 15 residues in the CDR3. V was pared by 4 bases and J by 4 bases, with 6 bases of the junction left unmatched. CDR1 MDHEN and CDR2 SYDVKM come from the germline V gene. CDR3 in amino acids: CASSSGTRIYNEQFF. DNA for the CDR3: TGTGCCAGCAGTTCTGGGACTAGAATTTACAATGAGCAGTTCTTC.

This clone has a single count. This sequence joins TRBV23-1 and TRBJ2-1; possibly TRBD2 for D (6 bases). TRBV23-1 is annotated as an ORF whose role is uncertain. Between the trimmed V and J ends, which lost 3 bases and 7 bases, there was a span of 19 bases. CDR3 length: 16 amino acids. The CDR3 DNA reads TGCGCCAGCAGTCAGCAATCGGGGGAAAAAGGAAATGAGCAGTTCTTC. Its translation: CASSQQSGEKGNEQFF.

This sequence joins TRBV18 and TRBJ2-7; 8 bases are a match to TRBD1. CDR3 length: 12 amino acids. Looked up from germline, CDR1 is KGHSH and CDR2 is LQKENI. V shed 3 bases, J shed 7 bases, and the junction held 2 bases outside the gene matches. The DNA of the CDR3 is TGTGCCAGCTCACCCCGGACAGGGGAGCAGTACTTC. This gives the protein CASSPRTGEQYF.

V is TRBV9 and J is TRBJ2-2; D not resolved. Germline-derived CDR1 and CDR2 are SGDLS and YYNGEE. The CDR3 length is 15 residues. V lost 0 bases to trimming and J lost 2 bases, with 8 bases between them. The CDR3 DNA is TGTGCCAGCAGCGTAGGTTCGGCTAACACCGGGGAGCTGTTTTTT. This sequence encodes CASSVGSANTGELFF. Full variable domain (rest looked up from reference TRBV9 and TRBJ2-2): DSGVTQTPKHLITATGQRVTLRCSPRSGDLSVYWYQQSLDQGLQFLIQYYNGEERAKGNILERFSAQQFPDLHSELNLSSLELGDSALYFCASSVGSANTGELFFGEGSRLTVL.

The chain joins TRBV27 to TRBJ2-1; 8 bases fit TRBD2. The CDR3 is made up of 14 amino acids. Looked up from germline, CDR1 is MNHEY and CDR2 is SMNVEV (reference sequence). Trimming at V came to 3 bases and at J to 5 bases, leaving 3 bases not matched to a gene. CDR3: CASSFSGSHNEQFF. The CDR3 DNA sequence: TGTGCCAGCAGTTTCAGCGGGAGCCACAATGAGCAGTTCTTC.

V usage is TRBV6-1 and J usage is TRBJ2-7; D call uncertain. V was shortened by 4 bases and J by 12 bases, with 10 bases between the two germline ends. The CDR3 consists of 10 residues. The V gene's germline CDR1 is MNHNS and CDR2 SASEGT. In DNA form, the CDR3 reads TGTGCCAGCAGTGTAAACAGATGGTACTTC. Its protein is CASSVNRWYF.

The chain employs TRBV7-7 and TRBJ2-7, with D perhaps TRBD1 or TRBD2 (5 bases each). CDR1 and CDR2 (germline): SSHAT, FNYEAQ (reference sequence). This CDR3 is built from 15 residues. V lost 5 bases and J 1 base, leaving 15 bases between the germline ends. For the CDR3, the DNA is TGTGCCAGCAGCGAGGCCGGGACGGATTCCTACGAGCAGTACTTC. Its translation is CASSEAGTDSYEQYF.

Remarks on this clone: A far larger clone is one nucleotide away, so this likely arose from a read error. The V call is TRBV5-1, the J call TRBJ2-2, with a tentative D call TRBD2 (7 bases). Germline V gene sequence: CDR1 SGHRS, CDR2 YFSETQ. The CDR3 runs 15 residues. Here the CDR3 reads CASSLALGGPGELLF. As DNA, the CDR3 is TGCGCCAGCAGCTTGGCCCTCGGGGGGCCCGGGGAGCTGCTTTTT.

This clone was observed a single time. This rearrangement joins TRBV29-1 to TRBJ2-1, with D uncertain. Trimming pared 4 bases from V and 10 bases from J, leaving 14 bases between. This CDR3 is built from 12 residues. Germline lookup yields CDR1 SQVTM and CDR2 ANQGSEA. CDR3 protein: CSVAIGVREQFF. The CDR3 coding sequence is TGCAGCGTTGCCATTGGCGTAAGGGAGCAGTTCTTC.

This chain joins TRBV6-5 and TRBJ2-7, with 12 bases identical to TRBD2. The V segment lost 6 bases and the J segment 0 bases; nucleotides outside the gene matches: 3. Looked up from germline, CDR1 is MNHEY and CDR2 is SVGAGI. The CDR3 runs to 15 residues. This chain's CDR3 is CASRRTSGDSYEQYF. The CDR3 DNA reads as TGTGCCAGCAGGCGGACTAGCGGGGACTCCTACGAGCAGTACTTC.

V gene TRBV7-9 combines with J gene TRBJ2-1; D gene ambiguous. Between the trimmed V and J ends, which lost 1 base and 10 bases, there was a span of 8 bases. The CDR3 runs 12 residues. Germline CDR1 and CDR2: SEHNR and FQNEAQ (reference sequence). CDR3 DNA sequence: TGTGCCAGCAGCTTAGTAGGCTTCGAGCAGTTCTTC. Its translation is CASSLVGFEQFF.

The chain has TRBV23-1 and TRBJ1-5; D remains ambiguous. TRBV23-1 is an ORF, and what it does is uncertain. The V and J ends lost 8 bases and 0 bases respectively, with 14 bases between them. This CDR3 contains 15 residues. CDR3 in DNA: TGCGCCAGCGTTGGGCAGAGAAATAGCAATCAGCCCCAGCATTTT. It encodes CASVGQRNSNQPQHF.

This clone appeared a few times. A much larger clonotype is one base distant, so this may be a read error. The chain uses TRBV5-4 and TRBJ2-5, with D possibly being TRBD1 or TRBD2 (6 bases each). The CDR3 runs 15 residues. Germline loops: CDR1 SGHNT, CDR2 YYREEE (reference sequence). CDR3 coding DNA: TGTGCCAGCAGCTTACCGGGGGCTGGTCAAGAGACCCGGTACTTC. It is translated as CASSLPGAGQETRYF.

A note on this clone: A read error is the likely source, as a far larger clone sits one nucleotide away. The chain combines TRBV2 with TRBJ2-2; TRBD2 aligns across 7 bases. Germline V gene data show CDR1 as SNHLY and CDR2 as FYNNEI. After removal of 6 bases from V and 6 bases from J, the junction contained 13 bases not matched to a gene. The CDR3 has 16 amino acids. CDR3 sequence: CASSGVTSIVAGELFF. CDR3 bases: TGTGCCAGCAGCGGCGTGACTAGCATAGTGGCCGGGGAGCTGTTTTTT.

This rearrangement joins TRBV28 to TRBJ1-1, with D perhaps matching TRBD1 (5 bases). The V gene lost 5 bases and the J gene lost 7 bases, with 17 bases spanning the gap. The germline V gene encodes CDR1 MDHEN and CDR2 SYDVKM. This CDR3 comprises 14 residues. The CDR3 region is CASSPPSGQIEAFF. The CDR3 bases are TGTGCCAGCAGTCCGCCATCGGGGCAGATTGAAGCTTTCTTT.

The chain couples TRBV11-2 to TRBJ1-2, with D maybe TRBD1 (6 bases). Trimming shortened V by 7 bases and J by 2 bases, and 26 bases separated the two germline ends. CDR3 length: 18 amino acids. Germline-derived CDR1 and CDR2 are SGHAT and FQNNGV. The CDR3 loop reads CASNTLGQTEDKNYGYTF. The CDR3 DNA reads TGTGCCAGCAATACCCTTGGACAGACAGAAGATAAGAACTATGGCTACACCTTC.

This clone has more than one count but fewer than ten. This chain links TRBV19 with TRBJ1-2; D perhaps matches TRBD1 (6 bases). Looked up from germline, CDR1 is LNHDA and CDR2 is SQIVND (reference sequence). This CDR3 is 13 amino acids long. V was clipped by 8 bases and J by 3 bases, with 13 bases between them. This chain's CDR3 is CASYDRYYYGYTF. CDR3 bases: TGTGCCAGTTATGACAGGTACTACTATGGCTACACCTTC.

The chain is built from TRBV13 and TRBJ2-2; D is ambiguous. Germline V gene lookup returns CDR1 PRHDT and CDR2 FYEKMQ (reference sequence). There are 15 residues in the CDR3. V gave up 0 bases and J gave up 1 base, with 6 bases separating them. CDR3 DNA: TGTGCCAGCAGCTTAGGAGTCGAGAACACCGGGGAGCTGTTTTTT. It specifies CASSLGVENTGELFF.